This is a list of T cell receptor beta chains from one sample in a study of control samples from healthy donors and cancer patients. This table comes from immunoSEQ multiplex PCR, and its TCRdb copy is limited to in-frame clones, with some not included. The sample shows 5,500 to 7,500 clones, over 55% of them seen only once. Sequenced input: formalin-fixed, paraffin-embedded tissue. Every receptor here comes from a male donor with melanoma. The CDR3 runs from the conserved cysteine through the conserved F or W. D genes are given only for firm matches. Some rows have no size entry. The others give once, few or many, or a class for an expanded clone.

clone size,J gene,V gene,D gene,CDR3 protein,CDR3 DNA
NA,TRBJ2-7,TRBV5-6,TRBD2,CASSFGLAVYEQYF,TGTGCCAGCAGCTTCGGACTAGCGGTCTACGAGCAGTACTTC
NA,TRBJ2-3,TRBV3-1/TRBV3-2,NA,CASSQVSRAPSGTQYF,TGTGCCAGCAGCCAAGTGTCGAGGGCCCCCTCGGGGACGCAGTATTTT
NA,TRBJ2-7,TRBV4-1,NA,CASSQVGGRGSYEQYF,TGCGCCAGCAGCCAAGTGGGTGGTAGGGGATCGTACGAGCAGTACTTC
NA,TRBJ2-1,TRBV4-2,NA,CASSQAGLGRGEQFF,TGTGCCAGCAGCCAAGCCGGCCTCGGAAGGGGTGAGCAGTTCTTC
large,TRBJ1-6,TRBV7-6,TRBD1,CASSLGTGGLSPLHF,TGTGCCAGCAGCTTAGGGACAGGGGGCTTATCACCCCTCCACTTT
NA,TRBJ2-3,TRBV18,NA,CASSPPGLPTDTQYF,TGTGCCAGCTCACCACCAGGGCTACCCACAGATACGCAGTATTTT
NA,TRBJ1-4,TRBV28,TRBD1,CASRFVGQANEKLFF,TGTGCCAGCAGGTTCGTGGGACAGGCTAATGAAAAACTGTTTTTT
NA,TRBJ1-2,TRBV12-3/TRBV12-4,NA,CASTAILNYGYTF,TGTGCCAGCACCGCCATCCTTAACTATGGCTACACCTTC
few,TRBJ2-7,TRBV7-9,TRBD1,CASSLTGTGVEQYF,TGTGCCAGCAGCTTAACTGGGACAGGGGTCGAGCAGTACTTC
NA,TRBJ2-1,TRBV6-5,NA,CASSSIAVGRPNEQFF,TGTGCCAGCAGTTCCATAGCCGTGGGTCGGCCTAATGAGCAGTTCTTC
NA,TRBJ2-5,TRBV12-3/TRBV12-4,NA,CASSLKETQYF,TGTGCCAGCAGTTTAAAAGAGACCCAGTACTTC
NA,TRBJ2-2,TRBV3-1/TRBV3-2,NA,CASSRDNANTGELFF,TGTGCCAGCAGCCGCGACAACGCGAACACCGGGGAGCTGTTTTTT
once,TRBJ2-7,TRBV6-5,TRBD2,CASSVAGYEQYF,TGTGCCAGCAGCGTAGCGGGCTACGAGCAGTACTTC
NA,TRBJ2-7,TRBV28,NA,CASSFWSQVYEQYF,TGTGCCAGCAGTTTTTGGTCACAGGTATACGAGCAGTACTTC
NA,TRBJ2-1,TRBV6-6,NA,CASSSPRGSYNEQFF,TGTGCCAGCAGTTCCCCCAGGGGCTCCTACAATGAGCAGTTCTTC
few,TRBJ2-3,TRBV28,TRBD2,CASRIREGGTDTQYF,TGTGCCAGCAGGATTCGGGAGGGGGGAACAGATACGCAGTATTTT
NA,TRBJ1-3,TRBV28,TRBD1,CATRQGRNTIYF,TGTGCCACCCGACAGGGTCGAAACACCATATATTTT
NA,TRBJ2-1,TRBV19,TRBD2,CASSLGLNSYNEQFF,TGTGCCAGTAGTCTGGGACTAAACTCCTACAATGAGCAGTTCTTC
NA,TRBJ2-1,TRBV27,TRBD2,CASSQGLAGVSEQFF,TGTGCCAGCAGCCAGGGACTAGCGGGAGTCTCTGAGCAGTTCTTC
NA,TRBJ2-1,TRBV11-3,TRBD1,CASSGTGGPYNEQFF,TGTGCCAGCAGCGGGACAGGAGGCCCCTACAATGAGCAGTTCTTC
NA,TRBJ2-7,TRBV7-8,TRBD2,CASSISGRSSEQYF,TGTGCCAGCAGCATTAGCGGGAGGAGCTCCGAGCAGTACTTC
NA,TRBJ1-4,TRBV27,NA,CASSFFGSTNEKLLF,TGTGCCAGCAGTTTTTTCGGGTCAACTAATGAAAAACTGCTTTTT
NA,TRBJ2-1,TRBV3-1/TRBV3-2,NA,CASSHLGQDYNEQFF,TGTGCCAGCAGCCACCTGGGGCAGGACTACAATGAGCAGTTCTTC
NA,TRBJ2-7,TRBV5-1,NA,CASSLESGTTYEQYF,TGCGCCAGCAGCTTGGAGAGCGGGACAACCTACGAGCAGTACTTC
NA,TRBJ2-1,TRBV28,NA,CASSLGEQFF,TGTGCCAGCAGTTTGGGTGAGCAGTTCTTC
NA,TRBJ2-7,TRBV6-4,NA,CASSDVERHEQYF,TGTGCCAGCAGCGACGTCGAGAGGCACGAGCAGTACTTC
NA,TRBJ2-7,TRBV5-1,NA,CASSPPDHYEQYF,TGCGCCAGCAGCCCACCGGATCACTACGAGCAGTACTTC
NA,TRBJ2-7,TRBV6-5,TRBD2,CASSRTSGTYEQYF,TGTGCCAGCAGTCGGACTAGCGGCACCTACGAGCAGTACTTC
few,TRBJ2-1,TRBV5-1,TRBD1,CASSIAGGIYNEQFF,TGCGCCAGCAGCATCGCAGGGGGCATCTACAATGAGCAGTTCTTC
few,TRBJ2-3,TRBV2,TRBD2,CASSGSGMVSDTQYF,TGTGCCAGCAGTGGTAGCGGGATGGTCTCAGATACGCAGTATTTT
NA,TRBJ2-7,TRBV6-1,NA,CASSESRYRGEQYF,TGTGCCAGCAGTGAATCCCGTTACCGGGGGGAGCAGTACTTC
NA,TRBJ2-7,TRBV28,NA,CASSLGILAGEQYF,TGTGCCAGCAGTTTGGGGATTTTGGCTGGTGAGCAGTACTTC
few,TRBJ1-2,TRBV7-3,NA,CASSSSPQAYGYTF,TGTGCCAGCAGCTCATCCCCACAGGCCTATGGCTACACCTTC
NA,TRBJ2-5,TRBV2,NA,CASSDGGETQYF,TGTGCCAGCAGTGATGGGGGGGAGACCCAGTACTTC
large,TRBJ1-2,TRBV29-1,NA,CSVAKQNYGYTF,TGCAGCGTCGCAAAACAAAACTATGGCTACACCTTC
NA,TRBJ2-7,TRBV3-1/TRBV3-2,NA,CASSQVQQLSEQYF,TGTGCCAGCAGCCAAGTACAGCAGCTAAGCGAGCAGTACTTC
NA,TRBJ2-3,TRBV4-3,NA,CASSQDFSSTDTQYF,TGCGCCAGCAGCCAAGATTTTTCATCCACAGATACGCAGTATTTT
NA,TRBJ2-7,TRBV29-1,TRBD1,CSGWGQGPYEQYF,TGCAGCGGATGGGGACAGGGACCCTACGAGCAGTACTTC
NA,TRBJ2-2,TRBV7-9,TRBD1,CASSSTRDRGFVGELFF,TGTGCCAGCAGCTCAACCCGGGACAGGGGATTTGTCGGGGAGCTGTTTTTT
NA,TRBJ2-2,TRBV6-5,NA,CASSYARGELFF,TGTGCCAGCAGTTACGCCCGCGGGGAGCTGTTTTTT
NA,TRBJ2-2,TRBV7-8,NA,CASSLGAGELFF,TGTGCCAGCAGCTTAGGGGCCGGGGAGCTGTTTTTT
NA,TRBJ2-7,TRBV19,TRBD2,CASSVGRPKDEQYF,TGTGCCAGTAGTGTCGGGAGGCCGAAGGACGAGCAGTACTTC
few,TRBJ2-6,TRBV12-3/TRBV12-4,NA,CASSFSGANVLTF,TGTGCCAGCAGTTTTAGCGGGGCCAACGTCCTGACTTTC
NA,TRBJ2-5,TRBV30,TRBD1,CAWRDRALETQYF,TGTGCCTGGAGGGACAGGGCCTTAGAGACCCAGTACTTC
NA,TRBJ2-1,TRBV24-1,TRBD1,CATNRQGFDEQFF,TGTGCCACCAACCGACAGGGGTTCGATGAGCAGTTCTTC
NA,TRBJ2-7,TRBV15,TRBD2,CATSRGRTSDGSYEQYF,TGTGCCACCAGCAGAGGCCGGACTAGCGACGGGTCCTACGAGCAGTACTTC
NA,TRBJ2-1,TRBV5-1,NA,CASRVGQGFYNEQFF,TGCGCCAGCAGGGTAGGGCAGGGGTTCTACAATGAGCAGTTCTTC
few,TRBJ1-6,TRBV4-1,NA,CASSQDTRGGYSPLHF,TGCGCCAGCAGCCAAGACACGAGGGGGGGATATTCACCCCTCCACTTT